This is a list of T cell receptor beta chains from one sample in a study of T cells in Graves' hyperthyroidism and ophthalmopathy. MiXCR was run by TCRdb on the multiplex PCR reads, yielding one entry per CDR3 protein. The table includes approximately 380,000 distinct CDR3 sequences, around an eighth detected once. The specimen sequenced was blood. Receptors originate from a man aged 50 to 60 with Graves' ophthalmopathy. The CDR3 runs from the conserved cysteine through the conserved F or W. The D gene is left open where the match is weak. For some rows the clone size is stated as once, few or many, or as a class when expanded; others skip it.

D gene: TRBD1; CDR3 length: 15; V gene: TRBV5-1; J gene: TRBJ2-1; clone size: many; CDR3 protein: CANLNTGTGTNEQFF; CDR3 DNA: TGCGCCAACCTAAATACCGGGACAGGGACAAATGAGCAGTTCTTC
D gene: -; CDR3 length: 16; V gene: TRBV9; J gene: TRBJ2-3; clone size: -; CDR3 protein: CASSVAPGLGTDTQYF; CDR3 DNA: TGTGCCAGCAGCGTAGCTCCGGGGCTCGGCACAGATACGCAGTATTTT
D gene: -; CDR3 length: 16; V gene: TRBV9; J gene: TRBJ2-3; clone size: -; CDR3 protein: CASSVATGDNTDTQYF; CDR3 DNA: TGTGCCAGCAGCGTAGCTACGGGGGACAACACAGATACGCAGTATTTT
D gene: -; CDR3 length: 15; V gene: TRBV9; J gene: TRBJ2-5; clone size: many; CDR3 protein: CASSPQVGRGETQYF; CDR3 DNA: TGTGCCAGCAGCCCGCAGGTGGGCAGGGGAGAGACCCAGTACTTC
D gene: -; CDR3 length: 15; V gene: TRBV29-1; J gene: TRBJ2-5; clone size: many; CDR3 protein: CSVEATDTLQETQYF; CDR3 DNA: TGCAGCGTTGAAGCTACAGACACCCTCCAAGAGACCCAGTACTTC
D gene: -; CDR3 length: 14; V gene: TRBV3-1; J gene: TRBJ1-6; clone size: few; CDR3 protein: CASSPGQRYSPPHF; CDR3 DNA: TGTGCCAGCAGCCCGGGACAAAGATATTCACCCCCCCACTTT
D gene: -; CDR3 length: 15; V gene: TRBV10-3; J gene: TRBJ1-4; clone size: -; CDR3 protein: CAISESGGTNEKLFF; CDR3 DNA: TGTGCCATCAGTGAGTCAGGGGGAACTAATGAAAAACTGTTTTTT
D gene: TRBD2; CDR3 length: 16; V gene: TRBV6-1; J gene: TRBJ2-7; clone size: few; CDR3 protein: CASTPGGIAGAYEQYF; CDR3 DNA: TGTGCCAGCACTCCTGGTGGAATAGCGGGAGCCTACGAGCAGTACTTC
D gene: -; CDR3 length: 15; V gene: TRBV5-1; J gene: TRBJ2-1; clone size: many; CDR3 protein: CASSLAASSYNEQFF; CDR3 DNA: TGCGCCAGCAGCTTGGCGGCGAGCTCCTACAATGAGCAGTTCTTC
D gene: TRBD2; CDR3 length: 15; V gene: TRBV20-1; J gene: TRBJ2-1; clone size: few; CDR3 protein: CSARISGRTRNEQFF; CDR3 DNA: TGCAGTGCTAGGATTAGCGGGAGGACGAGGAATGAGCAGTTCTTC
D gene: -; CDR3 length: 15; V gene: TRBV4-1; J gene: TRBJ1-6; clone size: many; CDR3 protein: CASRQTKGYNSPLHF; CDR3 DNA: TGCGCCAGCAGACAGACAAAAGGCTATAATTCACCCCTCCACTTT
D gene: -; CDR3 length: 12; V gene: TRBV3-1; J gene: TRBJ1-6; clone size: many; CDR3 protein: CASSLTDETLHF; CDR3 DNA: TGTGCCAGCAGCCTTACAGACGAGACCCTCCACTTT
D gene: TRBD2; CDR3 length: 19; V gene: TRBV11-3; J gene: TRBJ2-3; clone size: many; CDR3 protein: CASSFDLAGAIPRTDTQYF; CDR3 DNA: TGTGCCAGCAGCTTCGATCTGGCGGGAGCTATACCCCGCACAGATACGCAGTATTTT
D gene: -; CDR3 length: 14; V gene: TRBV20-1; J gene: TRBJ1-3; clone size: many; CDR3 protein: CSADTGFSGNTIYF; CDR3 DNA: TGCAGTGCAGATACAGGGTTCTCTGGAAACACCATATATTTT
D gene: -; CDR3 length: 16; V gene: TRBV3-1; J gene: TRBJ2-2; clone size: many; CDR3 protein: CASSQGSRGRTGELFF; CDR3 DNA: TGTGCCAGCAGCCAAGGAAGCAGGGGCCGAACCGGGGAGCTGTTTTTT
D gene: -; CDR3 length: 13; V gene: TRBV7-9; J gene: TRBJ2-3; clone size: many; CDR3 protein: CASSLDASDTQYF; CDR3 DNA: TGTGCCAGCAGCTTAGACGCCTCAGATACGCAGTATTTT
D gene: -; CDR3 length: 14; V gene: TRBV7-8; J gene: TRBJ2-2; clone size: -; CDR3 protein: CASSFDGVTGELFF; CDR3 DNA: TGTGCCAGCAGCTTTGATGGGGTCACCGGGGAGCTGTTTTTT
D gene: -; CDR3 length: 14; V gene: TRBV30; J gene: TRBJ2-7; clone size: few; CDR3 protein: CAWIGAGASYEQYF; CDR3 DNA: TGTGCCTGGATCGGGGCCGGCGCTTCCTACGAGCAGTACTTC
D gene: -; CDR3 length: 18; V gene: TRBV9; J gene: TRBJ1-1; clone size: -; CDR3 protein: CASSVDKGVAQMNTEAFF; CDR3 DNA: TGTGCCAGCAGCGTAGATAAGGGAGTTGCTCAAATGAACACTGAAGCTTTCTTT
D gene: TRBD2; CDR3 length: 23; V gene: TRBV13; J gene: TRBJ2-1; clone size: -; CDR3 protein: CASEGSKFRRASGSIKSYNEQFF; CDR3 DNA: TGTGCCAGCGAGGGGTCCAAATTCCGGAGGGCTAGCGGGAGTATTAAGTCCTACAATGAGCAGTTCTTC
D gene: TRBD2; CDR3 length: 15; V gene: TRBV28; J gene: TRBJ2-7; clone size: many; CDR3 protein: CASSRGLAGTYEQYF; CDR3 DNA: TGTGCCAGCAGTCGGGGACTAGCGGGAACCTACGAGCAGTACTTC
D gene: TRBD1; CDR3 length: 13; V gene: TRBV12-3/TRBV12-4; J gene: TRBJ2-5; clone size: few; CDR3 protein: CASSFGTEKNQYF; CDR3 DNA: TGTGCCAGCAGTTTCGGGACAGAAAAGAACCAGTACTTC
D gene: -; CDR3 length: 13; V gene: TRBV12-3/TRBV12-4; J gene: TRBJ2-2; clone size: many; CDR3 protein: CASSQQGSGELFF; CDR3 DNA: TGTGCCAGCAGTCAACAGGGATCCGGGGAGCTGTTTTTT
D gene: -; CDR3 length: 16; V gene: TRBV5-1; J gene: TRBJ1-4; clone size: many; CDR3 protein: CASSLGGSETNEKLFF; CDR3 DNA: TGCGCCAGCAGCCTGGGCGGGTCGGAAACTAATGAAAAACTGTTTTTT
D gene: -; CDR3 length: 13; V gene: TRBV30; J gene: TRBJ2-7; clone size: many; CDR3 protein: CAWSTDRAYEQYF; CDR3 DNA: TGTGCCTGGAGTACGGACAGAGCCTACGAGCAGTACTTC
D gene: -; CDR3 length: 15; V gene: TRBV11-1; J gene: TRBJ2-6; clone size: -; CDR3 protein: CASSLGRSEANVLTF; CDR3 DNA: TGTGCCAGCAGCTTAGGGCGCTCTGAGGCCAACGTCCTGACTTTC
D gene: -; CDR3 length: 16; V gene: TRBV4-1; J gene: TRBJ2-1; clone size: few; CDR3 protein: CASSQGAREPGGEQFF; CDR3 DNA: TGCGCCAGCAGCCAAGGGGCGCGGGAACCTGGGGGCGAGCAGTTCTTC
D gene: -; CDR3 length: 11; V gene: TRBV29-1; J gene: TRBJ2-5; clone size: -; CDR3 protein: CSVETMGTQYF; CDR3 DNA: TGCAGCGTCGAAACGATGGGGACCCAGTACTTC
D gene: TRBD1; CDR3 length: 17; V gene: TRBV27; J gene: TRBJ1-2; clone size: few; CDR3 protein: CASSPTPGQGALYGYTF; CDR3 DNA: TGTGCCAGCAGTCCTACCCCAGGACAGGGGGCCCTCTATGGCTACACCTTC
D gene: -; CDR3 length: 16; V gene: TRBV25-1; J gene: TRBJ2-5; clone size: -; CDR3 protein: CASRETGIMGGETQYF; CDR3 DNA: TGTGCCAGCAGGGAGACAGGGATAATGGGGGGAGAGACCCAGTACTTC
D gene: -; CDR3 length: 15; V gene: TRBV2; J gene: TRBJ2-1; clone size: many; CDR3 protein: CASRQGQHEYNEQFF; CDR3 DNA: TGTGCCAGCAGACAGGGACAACACGAGTACAATGAGCAGTTCTTC
D gene: TRBD1; CDR3 length: 15; V gene: TRBV9; J gene: TRBJ2-7; clone size: many; CDR3 protein: CASSVGRQGYNEQYF; CDR3 DNA: TGTGCCAGCAGCGTAGGAAGACAGGGGTACAACGAGCAGTACTTC
D gene: -; CDR3 length: 14; V gene: TRBV7-2; J gene: TRBJ2-5; clone size: many; CDR3 protein: CASRLDSGAETQYF; CDR3 DNA: TGTGCCAGCAGACTTGACAGCGGCGCGGAGACCCAGTACTTC
D gene: -; CDR3 length: 14; V gene: TRBV7-8; J gene: TRBJ1-2; clone size: many; CDR3 protein: CASSLEDVDRGYTF; CDR3 DNA: TGTGCCAGCAGCTTAGAGGACGTCGACCGGGGCTACACCTTC
D gene: TRBD1; CDR3 length: 13; V gene: TRBV6-5; J gene: TRBJ2-7; clone size: few; CDR3 protein: CASSYFGTAAQYF; CDR3 DNA: TGTGCCAGCAGTTACTTTGGGACAGCAGCGCAGTACTTC
D gene: -; CDR3 length: 15; V gene: TRBV3-1; J gene: TRBJ2-5; clone size: -; CDR3 protein: CASSLARLPGETQYF; CDR3 DNA: TGTGCCAGCAGCTTAGCCAGGCTGCCCGGGGAGACCCAGTACTTC
D gene: TRBD2; CDR3 length: 17; V gene: TRBV5-1; J gene: TRBJ2-5; clone size: -; CDR3 protein: CASSSYQLAGGPETQYF; CDR3 DNA: TGCGCCAGCAGCTCCTATCAACTAGCGGGAGGCCCGGAGACCCAGTACTTC
D gene: -; CDR3 length: 16; V gene: TRBV15; J gene: TRBJ1-2; clone size: few; CDR3 protein: CATSRDGYRDNYGYTF; CDR3 DNA: TGTGCCACCAGCAGAGATGGGTACAGAGATAACTATGGCTACACCTTC
D gene: -; CDR3 length: 13; V gene: TRBV3-1; J gene: TRBJ1-3; clone size: -; CDR3 protein: CASSQVIGNTIYF; CDR3 DNA: TGTGCCAGCAGCCAAGTAATTGGGAACACCATATATTTT